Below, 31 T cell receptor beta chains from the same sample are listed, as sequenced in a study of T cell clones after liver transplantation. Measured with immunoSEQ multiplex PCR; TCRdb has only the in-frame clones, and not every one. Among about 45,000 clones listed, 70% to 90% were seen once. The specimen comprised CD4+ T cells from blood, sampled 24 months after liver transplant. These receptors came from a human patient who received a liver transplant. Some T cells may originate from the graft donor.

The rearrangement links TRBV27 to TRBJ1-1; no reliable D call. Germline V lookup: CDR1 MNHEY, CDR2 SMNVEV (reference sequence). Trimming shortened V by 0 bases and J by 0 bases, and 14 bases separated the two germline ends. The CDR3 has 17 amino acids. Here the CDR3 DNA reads TGTGCCAGCAGTTTATCGGGTGGTGGAGTTATGAACACTGAAGCTTTCTTT. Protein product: CASSLSGGGVMNTEAFF.

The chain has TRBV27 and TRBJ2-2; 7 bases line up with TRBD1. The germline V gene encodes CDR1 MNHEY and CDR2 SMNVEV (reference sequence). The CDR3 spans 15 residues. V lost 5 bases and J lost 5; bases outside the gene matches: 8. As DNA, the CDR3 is TGTGCCAGCAGTCCAAGACAGGGTTGGACCGGGGAGCTGTTTTTT. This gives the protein CASSPRQGWTGELFF.

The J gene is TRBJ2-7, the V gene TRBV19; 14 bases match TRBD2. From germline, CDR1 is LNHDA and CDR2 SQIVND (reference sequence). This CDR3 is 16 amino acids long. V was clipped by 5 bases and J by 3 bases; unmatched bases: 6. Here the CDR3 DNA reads TGTGCCAGTAGTCCCGCTGGGACTAGCGGGGGCTACGAGCAGTACTTC. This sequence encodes CASSPAGTSGGYEQYF.

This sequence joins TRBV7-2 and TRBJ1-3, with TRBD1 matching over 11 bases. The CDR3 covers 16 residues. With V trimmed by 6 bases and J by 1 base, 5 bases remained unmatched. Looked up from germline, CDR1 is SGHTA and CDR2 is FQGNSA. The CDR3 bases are TGTGCCAGCAGGCGGACAGGGGGCGCGTCTGGAAACACCATATATTTT. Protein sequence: CASRRTGGASGNTIYF.

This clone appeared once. The CDR3 coding sequence is TGTGCCAGCAGCTTATTTCTTCTGGGGGACCGGCCAGATACGCAGTATTTT. It is translated as CASSLFLLGDRPDTQYF. This chain uses TRBV7-9 with TRBJ2-3; D may be TRBD1 or TRBD2 (5 bases each). The CDR3 is made up of 17 amino acids. The germline V gene has CDR1 SEHNR and CDR2 FQNEAQ (reference sequence). The V gene lost 2 bases and the J gene lost 4 bases, with 19 bases spanning the gap.

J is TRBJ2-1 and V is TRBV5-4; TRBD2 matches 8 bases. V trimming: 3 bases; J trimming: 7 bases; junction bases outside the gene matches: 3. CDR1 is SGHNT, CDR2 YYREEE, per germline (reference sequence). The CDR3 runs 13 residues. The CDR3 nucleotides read TGTGCCAGCAGCTCCCGGGGGGGTAATGAGCAGTTCTTC. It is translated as CASSSRGGNEQFF.

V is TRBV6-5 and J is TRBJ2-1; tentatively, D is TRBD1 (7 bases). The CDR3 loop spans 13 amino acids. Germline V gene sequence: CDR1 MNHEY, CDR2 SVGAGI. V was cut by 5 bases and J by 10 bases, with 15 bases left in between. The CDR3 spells CASSGGPGGEQFF. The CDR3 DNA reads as TGTGCCAGCAGTGGGGGGCCAGGGGGGGAGCAGTTCTTC.

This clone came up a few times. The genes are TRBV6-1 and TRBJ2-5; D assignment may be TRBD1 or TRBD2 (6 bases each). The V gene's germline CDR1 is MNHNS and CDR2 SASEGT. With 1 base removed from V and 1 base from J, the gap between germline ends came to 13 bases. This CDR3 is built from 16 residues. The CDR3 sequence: CASSEGLGGGQETQYF. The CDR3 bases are TGTGCCAGCAGTGAAGGCTTAGGGGGAGGCCAAGAGACCCAGTACTTC.

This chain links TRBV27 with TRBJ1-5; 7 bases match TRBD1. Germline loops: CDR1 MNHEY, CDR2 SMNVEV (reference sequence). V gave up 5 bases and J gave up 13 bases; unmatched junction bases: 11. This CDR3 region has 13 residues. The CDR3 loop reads CASSTIRRDRQHF. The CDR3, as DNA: TGTGCCAGCAGTACAATCCGGAGGGACAGACAGCATTTT.

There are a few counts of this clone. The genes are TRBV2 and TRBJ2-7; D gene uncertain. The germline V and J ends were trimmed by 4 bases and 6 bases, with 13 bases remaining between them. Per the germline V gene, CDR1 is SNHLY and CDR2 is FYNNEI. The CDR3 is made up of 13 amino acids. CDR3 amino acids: CASSVGSLLEQYF. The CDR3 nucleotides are TGTGCCAGCAGTGTTGGCAGTTTACTCGAGCAGTACTTC.

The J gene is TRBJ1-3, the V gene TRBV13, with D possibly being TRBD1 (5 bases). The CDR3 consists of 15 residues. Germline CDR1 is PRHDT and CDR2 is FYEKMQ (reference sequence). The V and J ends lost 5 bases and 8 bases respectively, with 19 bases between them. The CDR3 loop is CASSPRKPMGHTIYF. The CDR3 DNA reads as TGTGCCAGCAGCCCTAGGAAACCTATGGGGCACACCATATATTTT.

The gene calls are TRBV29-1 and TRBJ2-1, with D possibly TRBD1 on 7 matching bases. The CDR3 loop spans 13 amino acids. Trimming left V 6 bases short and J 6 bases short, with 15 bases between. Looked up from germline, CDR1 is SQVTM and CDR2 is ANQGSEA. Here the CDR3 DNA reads TGCAGCGTCCCGCGGGACAGTATCAATGAGCAGTTCTTC. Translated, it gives CSVPRDSINEQFF.

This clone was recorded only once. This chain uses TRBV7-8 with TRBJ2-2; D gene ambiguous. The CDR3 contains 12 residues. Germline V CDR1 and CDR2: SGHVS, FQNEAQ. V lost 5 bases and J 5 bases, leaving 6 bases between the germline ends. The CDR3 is CASSLRTGELFF. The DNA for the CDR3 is TGTGCCAGCAGCCTTCGGACCGGGGAGCTGTTTTTT.

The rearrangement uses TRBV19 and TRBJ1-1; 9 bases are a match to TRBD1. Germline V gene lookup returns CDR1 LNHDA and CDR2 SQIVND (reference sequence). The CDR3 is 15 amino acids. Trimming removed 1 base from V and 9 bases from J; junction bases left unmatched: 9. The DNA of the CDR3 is TGTGCCAGTAGTATAGTTCGGACAGGGGTTGTTAAAGCTTTCTTT. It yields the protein CASSIVRTGVVKAFF.

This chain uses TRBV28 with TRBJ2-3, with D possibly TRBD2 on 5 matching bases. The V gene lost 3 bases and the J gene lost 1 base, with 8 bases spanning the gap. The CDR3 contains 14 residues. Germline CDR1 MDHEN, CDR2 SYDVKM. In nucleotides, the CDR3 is TGTGCCAGCAGTTTTAGGCGGGGCACAGATACGCAGTATTTT. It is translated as CASSFRRGTDTQYF.

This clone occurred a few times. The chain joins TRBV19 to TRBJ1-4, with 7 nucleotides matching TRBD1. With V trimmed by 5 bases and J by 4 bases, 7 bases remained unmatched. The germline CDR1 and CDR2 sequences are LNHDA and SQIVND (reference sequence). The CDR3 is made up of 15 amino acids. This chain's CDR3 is CASSSPRGNNEKLFF. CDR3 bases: TGTGCCAGTAGTTCTCCCAGGGGGAATAATGAAAAACTGTTTTTT.

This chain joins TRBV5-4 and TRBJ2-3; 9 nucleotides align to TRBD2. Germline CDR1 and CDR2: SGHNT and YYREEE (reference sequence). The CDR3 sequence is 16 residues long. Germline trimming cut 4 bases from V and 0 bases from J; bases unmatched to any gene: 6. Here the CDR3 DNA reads TGTGCCAGCAGCCTTAGCGGGAGAGGGAGCACAGATACGCAGTATTTT. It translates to CASSLSGRGSTDTQYF.

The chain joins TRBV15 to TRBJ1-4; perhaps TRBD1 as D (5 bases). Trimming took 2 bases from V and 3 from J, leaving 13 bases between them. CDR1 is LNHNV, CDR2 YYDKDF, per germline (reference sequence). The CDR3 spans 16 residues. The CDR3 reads CATSRYQGIANEKLFF. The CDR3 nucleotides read TGTGCCACCAGCAGATACCAGGGTATTGCTAATGAAAAACTGTTTTTT.

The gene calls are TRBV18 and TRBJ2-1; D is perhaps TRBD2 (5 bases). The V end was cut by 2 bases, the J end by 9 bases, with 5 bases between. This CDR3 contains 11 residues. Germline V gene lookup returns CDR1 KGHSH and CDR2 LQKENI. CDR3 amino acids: CASSPGLEQFF. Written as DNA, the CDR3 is TGTGCCAGCTCACCAGGACTTGAGCAGTTCTTC. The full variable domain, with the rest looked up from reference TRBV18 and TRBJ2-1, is NAGVMQNPRHLVRRRGQEARLRCSPMKGHSHVYWYRQLPEEGLKFMVYLQKENIIDESGMPKERFSAEFPKEGPSILRIQQVVRGDSAAYFCASSPGLEQFFGPGTRLTVL.

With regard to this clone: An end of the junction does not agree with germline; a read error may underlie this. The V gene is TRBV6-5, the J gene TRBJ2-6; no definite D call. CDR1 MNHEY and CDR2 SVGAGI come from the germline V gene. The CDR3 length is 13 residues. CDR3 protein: CASSNSGANVLTF. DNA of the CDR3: TGTGCCAGCAGTAACTCTGGGGCCAACGTCCTGACTTTC.

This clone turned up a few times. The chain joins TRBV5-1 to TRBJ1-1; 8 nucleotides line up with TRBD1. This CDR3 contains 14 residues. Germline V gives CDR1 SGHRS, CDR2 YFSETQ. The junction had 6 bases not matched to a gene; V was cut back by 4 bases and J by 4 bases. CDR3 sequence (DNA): TGCGCCAGCAGCCTCACAGGGGGAAGCACTGAAGCTTTCTTT. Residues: CASSLTGGSTEAFF.

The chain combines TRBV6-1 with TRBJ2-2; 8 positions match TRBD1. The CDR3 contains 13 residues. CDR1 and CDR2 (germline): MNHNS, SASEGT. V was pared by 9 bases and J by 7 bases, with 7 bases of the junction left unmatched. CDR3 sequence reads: CASRQGQGGELFF. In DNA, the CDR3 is TGTGCCAGTAGACAGGGGCAAGGCGGGGAGCTGTTTTTT.

The CDR3, as DNA: TGTGCCAGCAGTTTTCGGGCAGCGACTACCAACTATGGCTACACCTTC. Translating gives CASSFRAATTNYGYTF. This rearrangement joins TRBV27 to TRBJ1-2; D gene unclear. Trimming took 3 bases from V and 2 from J, leaving 16 bases between them. This CDR3 has 16 residues. Germline loops: CDR1 MNHEY, CDR2 SMNVEV (reference sequence).

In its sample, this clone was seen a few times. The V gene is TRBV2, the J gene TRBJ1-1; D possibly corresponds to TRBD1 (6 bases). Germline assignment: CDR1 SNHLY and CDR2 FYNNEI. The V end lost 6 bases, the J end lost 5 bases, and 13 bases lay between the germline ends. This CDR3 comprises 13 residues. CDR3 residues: CASREGRGTEAFF. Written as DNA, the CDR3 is TGTGCCAGCAGGGAGGGAAGGGGGACTGAAGCTTTCTTT.

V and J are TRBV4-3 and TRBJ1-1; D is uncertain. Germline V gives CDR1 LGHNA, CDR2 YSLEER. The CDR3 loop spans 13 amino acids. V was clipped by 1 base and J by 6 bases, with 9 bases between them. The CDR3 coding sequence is TGCGCCAGCAGCCAAGGTTGGCAATCTGAAGCTTTCTTT. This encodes CASSQGWQSEAFF.

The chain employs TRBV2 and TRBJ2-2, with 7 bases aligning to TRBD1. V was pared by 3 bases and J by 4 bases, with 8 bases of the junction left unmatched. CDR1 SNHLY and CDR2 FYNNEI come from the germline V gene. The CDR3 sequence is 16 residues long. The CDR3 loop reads CASSDRRGGTTGELFF. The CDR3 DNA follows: TGTGCCAGCAGTGATCGAAGAGGGGGCACCACCGGGGAGCTGTTTTTT.

The CDR3 loop reads CASSQFPTGRRETEAFF. In DNA form, the CDR3 reads TGCGCCAGCAGCCAATTCCCCACGGGTAGAAGGGAAACTGAAGCTTTCTTT. The chain has TRBV4-1 and TRBJ1-1; unclear D gene. Per germline, CDR1 MGHRA and CDR2 YSYEKL. The CDR3 covers 17 residues. Trimming stripped 2 bases from V and 5 bases from J, with 21 bases between.

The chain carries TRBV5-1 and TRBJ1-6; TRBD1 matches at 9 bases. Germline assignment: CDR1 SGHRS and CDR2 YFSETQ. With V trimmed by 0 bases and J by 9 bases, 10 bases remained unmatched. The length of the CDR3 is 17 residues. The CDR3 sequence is CASSLGHRDREASPLHF. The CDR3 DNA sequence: TGCGCCAGCAGCTTGGGCCACCGGGACAGGGAGGCTTCACCCCTCCACTTT.

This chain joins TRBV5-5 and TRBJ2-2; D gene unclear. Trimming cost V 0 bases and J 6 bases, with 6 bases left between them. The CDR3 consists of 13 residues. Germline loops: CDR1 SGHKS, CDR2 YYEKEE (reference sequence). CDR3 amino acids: CASSLAEAGELFF. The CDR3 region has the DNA TGTGCCAGCAGCTTGGCCGAGGCCGGGGAGCTGTTTTTT.

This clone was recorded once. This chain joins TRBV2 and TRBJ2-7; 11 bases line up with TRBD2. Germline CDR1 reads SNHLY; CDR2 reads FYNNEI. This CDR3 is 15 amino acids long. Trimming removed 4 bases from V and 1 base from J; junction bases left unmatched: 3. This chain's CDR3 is CASSGRTSGSYEQYF. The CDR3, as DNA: TGTGCCAGCAGTGGACGGACTAGCGGGTCCTACGAGCAGTACTTC.

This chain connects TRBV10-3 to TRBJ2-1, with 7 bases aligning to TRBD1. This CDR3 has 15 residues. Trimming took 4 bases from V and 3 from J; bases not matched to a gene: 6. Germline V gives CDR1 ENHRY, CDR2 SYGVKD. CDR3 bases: TGTGCCATCAGTGGAGGGGGACAGAGCTACAATGAGCAGTTCTTC. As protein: CAISGGGQSYNEQFF.